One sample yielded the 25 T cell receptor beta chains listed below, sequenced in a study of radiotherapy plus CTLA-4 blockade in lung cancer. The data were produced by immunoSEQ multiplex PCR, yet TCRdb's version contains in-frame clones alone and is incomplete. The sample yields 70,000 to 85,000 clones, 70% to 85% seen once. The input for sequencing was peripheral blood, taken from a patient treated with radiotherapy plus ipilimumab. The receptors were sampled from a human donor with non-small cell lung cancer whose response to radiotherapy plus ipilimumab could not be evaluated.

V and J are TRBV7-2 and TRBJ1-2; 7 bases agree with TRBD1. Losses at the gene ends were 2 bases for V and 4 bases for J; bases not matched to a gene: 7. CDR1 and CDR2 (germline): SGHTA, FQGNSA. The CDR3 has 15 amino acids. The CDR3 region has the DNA TGTGCCAGCAGCTTATCCCCAGGGGGGAGCTATGGCTACACCTTC. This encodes CASSLSPGGSYGYTF.

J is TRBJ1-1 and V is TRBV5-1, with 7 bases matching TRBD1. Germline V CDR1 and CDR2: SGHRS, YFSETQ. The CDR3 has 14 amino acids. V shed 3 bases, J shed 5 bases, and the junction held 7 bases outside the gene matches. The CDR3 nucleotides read TGCGCCAGCAGCTCTCAAACAGGGGTGACTGAAGCTTTCTTT. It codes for CASSSQTGVTEAFF. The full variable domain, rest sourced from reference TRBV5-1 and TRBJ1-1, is KAGVTQTPRYLIKTRGQQVTLSCSPISGHRSVSWYQQTPGQGLQFLFEYFSETQRNKGNFPGRFSGRQFSNSRSEMNVSTLELGDSALYLCASSSQTGVTEAFFGQGTRLTVV.

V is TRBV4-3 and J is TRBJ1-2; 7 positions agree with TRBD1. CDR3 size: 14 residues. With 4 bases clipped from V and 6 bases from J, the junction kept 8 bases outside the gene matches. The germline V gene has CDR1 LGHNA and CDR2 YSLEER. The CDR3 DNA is TGCGCCAGCAGCCTCCAGGTCACAGGGGATGGCTACACCTTC. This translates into CASSLQVTGDGYTF.

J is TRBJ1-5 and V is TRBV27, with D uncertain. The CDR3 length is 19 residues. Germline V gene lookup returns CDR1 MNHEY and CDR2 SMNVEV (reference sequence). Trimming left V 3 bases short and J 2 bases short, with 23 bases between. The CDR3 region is CASSFFRPPYGRGNQPQHF. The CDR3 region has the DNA TGTGCCAGCAGTTTTTTCCGCCCCCCTTATGGTCGGGGCAATCAGCCCCAGCATTTT.

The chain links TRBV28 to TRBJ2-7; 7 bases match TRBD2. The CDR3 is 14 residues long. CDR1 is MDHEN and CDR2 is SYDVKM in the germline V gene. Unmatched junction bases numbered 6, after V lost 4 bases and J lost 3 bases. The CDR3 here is CASSSGRTSYEQYF. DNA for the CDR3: TGTGCCAGCAGTTCCGGTCGGACTAGCTACGAGCAGTACTTC.

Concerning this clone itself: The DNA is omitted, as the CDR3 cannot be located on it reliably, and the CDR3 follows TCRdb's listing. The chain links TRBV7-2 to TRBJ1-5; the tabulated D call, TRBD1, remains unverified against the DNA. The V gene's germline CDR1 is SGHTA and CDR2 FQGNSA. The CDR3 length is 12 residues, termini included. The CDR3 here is CASSFGQGSPYF.

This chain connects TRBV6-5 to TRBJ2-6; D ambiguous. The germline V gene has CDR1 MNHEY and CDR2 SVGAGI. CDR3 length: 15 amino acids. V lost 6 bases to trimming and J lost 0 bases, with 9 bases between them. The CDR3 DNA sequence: TGTGCCAGCAGCCGGAGCAGCTCTGGGGCCAACGTCCTGACTTTC. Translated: CASSRSSSGANVLTF.

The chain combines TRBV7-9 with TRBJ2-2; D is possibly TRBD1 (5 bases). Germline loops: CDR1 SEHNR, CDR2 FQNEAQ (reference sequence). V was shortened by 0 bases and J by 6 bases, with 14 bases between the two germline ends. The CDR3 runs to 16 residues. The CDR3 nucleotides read TGTGCCAGCAGCTTAGCGGGCAGGGATCGTGCCGGGGAGCTGTTTTTT. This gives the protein CASSLAGRDRAGELFF.

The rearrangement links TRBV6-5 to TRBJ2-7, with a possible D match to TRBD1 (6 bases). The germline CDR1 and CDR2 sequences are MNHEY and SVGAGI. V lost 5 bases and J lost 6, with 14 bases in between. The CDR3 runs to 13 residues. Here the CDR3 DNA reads TGTGCCAGCAGTCTATCCCGAGGGGGCGAGCAGTACTTC. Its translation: CASSLSRGGEQYF.

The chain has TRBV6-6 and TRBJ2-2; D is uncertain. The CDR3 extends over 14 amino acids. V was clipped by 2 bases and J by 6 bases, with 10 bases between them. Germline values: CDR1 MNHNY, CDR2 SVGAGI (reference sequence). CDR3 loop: CASSYLPRAGELFF. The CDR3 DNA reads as TGTGCCAGCAGTTACCTTCCACGGGCCGGGGAGCTGTTTTTT.

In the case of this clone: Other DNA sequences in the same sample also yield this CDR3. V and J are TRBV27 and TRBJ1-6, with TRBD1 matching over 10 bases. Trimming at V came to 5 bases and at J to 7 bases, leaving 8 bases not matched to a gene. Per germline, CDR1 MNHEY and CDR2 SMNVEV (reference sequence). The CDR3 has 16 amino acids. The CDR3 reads CASSPWDRGFNSPLHF. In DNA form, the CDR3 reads TGTGCCAGCAGTCCCTGGGACAGGGGTTTCAATTCACCCCTCCACTTT.

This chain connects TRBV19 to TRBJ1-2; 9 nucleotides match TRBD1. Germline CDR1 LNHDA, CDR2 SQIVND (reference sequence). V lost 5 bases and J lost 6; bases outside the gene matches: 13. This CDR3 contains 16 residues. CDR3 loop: CASSVGTGTSQDGYTF. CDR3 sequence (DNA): TGTGCCAGTAGTGTCGGGACAGGGACGAGTCAGGATGGCTACACCTTC.

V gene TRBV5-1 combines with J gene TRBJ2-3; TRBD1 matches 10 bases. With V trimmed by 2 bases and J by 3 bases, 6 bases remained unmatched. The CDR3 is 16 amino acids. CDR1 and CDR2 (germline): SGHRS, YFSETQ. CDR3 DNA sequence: TGCGCCAGCAGCTTTCCTCCGGGACAGGGGACAGATACGCAGTATTTT. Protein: CASSFPPGQGTDTQYF.

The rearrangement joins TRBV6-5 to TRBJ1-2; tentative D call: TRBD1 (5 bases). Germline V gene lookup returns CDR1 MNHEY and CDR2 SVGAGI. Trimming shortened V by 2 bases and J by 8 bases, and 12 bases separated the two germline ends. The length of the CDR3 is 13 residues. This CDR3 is CASSYQGSRGYTF. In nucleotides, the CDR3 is TGTGCCAGCAGTTACCAGGGAAGTCGGGGCTACACCTTC.

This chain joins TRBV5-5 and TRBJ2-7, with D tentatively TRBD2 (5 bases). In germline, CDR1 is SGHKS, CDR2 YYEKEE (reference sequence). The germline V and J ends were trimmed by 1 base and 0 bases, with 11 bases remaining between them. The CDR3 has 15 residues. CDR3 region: CASSLNVGISYEQYF. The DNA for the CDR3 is TGTGCCAGCAGCTTGAACGTCGGGATCTCCTACGAGCAGTACTTC.

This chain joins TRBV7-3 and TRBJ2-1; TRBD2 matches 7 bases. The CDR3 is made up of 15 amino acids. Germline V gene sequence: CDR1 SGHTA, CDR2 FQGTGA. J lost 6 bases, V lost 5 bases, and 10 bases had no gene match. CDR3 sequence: CASSAGLGTGNEQFF. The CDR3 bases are TGTGCCAGCAGCGCCGGACTAGGAACGGGCAATGAGCAGTTCTTC.

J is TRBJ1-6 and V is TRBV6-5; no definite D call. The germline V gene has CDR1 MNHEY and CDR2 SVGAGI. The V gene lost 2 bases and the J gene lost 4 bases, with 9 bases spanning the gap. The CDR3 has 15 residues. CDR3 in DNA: TGTGCCAGCAGTTACGAGTCTAGGTATAATTCACCCCTCCACTTT. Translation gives CASSYESRYNSPLHF.

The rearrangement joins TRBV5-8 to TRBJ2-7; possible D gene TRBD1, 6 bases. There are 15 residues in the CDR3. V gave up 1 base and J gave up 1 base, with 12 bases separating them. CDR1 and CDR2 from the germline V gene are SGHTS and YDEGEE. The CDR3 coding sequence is TGTGCCAGCAGCTTGCAGGGGCCAACATCCTACGAGCAGTACTTC. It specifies CASSLQGPTSYEQYF.

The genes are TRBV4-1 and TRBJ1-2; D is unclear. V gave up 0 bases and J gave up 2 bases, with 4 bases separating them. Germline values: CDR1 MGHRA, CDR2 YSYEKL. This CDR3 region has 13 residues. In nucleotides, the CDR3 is TGCGCCAGCAGCCAAGACCAGAACTATGGCTACACCTTC. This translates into CASSQDQNYGYTF.

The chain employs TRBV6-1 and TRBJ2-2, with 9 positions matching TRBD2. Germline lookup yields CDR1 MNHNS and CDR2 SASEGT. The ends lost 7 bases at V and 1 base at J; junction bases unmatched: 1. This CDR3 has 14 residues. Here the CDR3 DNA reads TGTGCCAGCAAGACTAGCGGGAACACCGGGGAGCTGTTTTTT. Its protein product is CASKTSGNTGELFF.

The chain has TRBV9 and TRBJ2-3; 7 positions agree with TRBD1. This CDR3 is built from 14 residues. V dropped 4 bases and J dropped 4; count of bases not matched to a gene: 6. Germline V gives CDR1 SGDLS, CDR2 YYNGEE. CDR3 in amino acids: CASSQSTGSDTQYF. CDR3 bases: TGTGCCAGCAGCCAATCGACAGGGTCAGATACGCAGTATTTT.

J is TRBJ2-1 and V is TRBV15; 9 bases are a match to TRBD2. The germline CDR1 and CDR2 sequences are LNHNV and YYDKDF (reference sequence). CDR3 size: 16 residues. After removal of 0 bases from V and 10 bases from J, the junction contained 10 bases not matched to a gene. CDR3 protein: CATSRDLASGIVEQFF. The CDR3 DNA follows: TGTGCCACCAGCAGAGATCTGGCTAGCGGGATCGTGGAGCAGTTCTTC.

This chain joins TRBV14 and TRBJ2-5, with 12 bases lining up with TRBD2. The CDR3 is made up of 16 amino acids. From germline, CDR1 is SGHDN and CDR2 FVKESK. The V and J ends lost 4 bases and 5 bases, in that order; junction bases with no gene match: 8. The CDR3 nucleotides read TGTGCCAGCAGCCGCCTAGCGGGAGGGCGGGAGGAGACCCAGTACTTC. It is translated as CASSRLAGGREETQYF.

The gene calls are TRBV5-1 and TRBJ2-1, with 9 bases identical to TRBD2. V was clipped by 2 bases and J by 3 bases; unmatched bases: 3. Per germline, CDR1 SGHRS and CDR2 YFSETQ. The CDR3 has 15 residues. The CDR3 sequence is CASSLAGGHYNEQFF. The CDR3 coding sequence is TGCGCCAGCAGCTTAGCGGGGGGTCACTACAATGAGCAGTTCTTC.

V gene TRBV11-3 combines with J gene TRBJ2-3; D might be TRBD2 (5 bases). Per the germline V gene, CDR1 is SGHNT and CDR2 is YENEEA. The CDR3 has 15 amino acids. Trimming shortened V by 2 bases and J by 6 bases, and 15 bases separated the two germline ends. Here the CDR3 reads CASSLLSLGADTQYF. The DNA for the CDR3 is TGTGCCAGCAGCTTACTCAGCCTGGGAGCGGATACGCAGTATTTT.